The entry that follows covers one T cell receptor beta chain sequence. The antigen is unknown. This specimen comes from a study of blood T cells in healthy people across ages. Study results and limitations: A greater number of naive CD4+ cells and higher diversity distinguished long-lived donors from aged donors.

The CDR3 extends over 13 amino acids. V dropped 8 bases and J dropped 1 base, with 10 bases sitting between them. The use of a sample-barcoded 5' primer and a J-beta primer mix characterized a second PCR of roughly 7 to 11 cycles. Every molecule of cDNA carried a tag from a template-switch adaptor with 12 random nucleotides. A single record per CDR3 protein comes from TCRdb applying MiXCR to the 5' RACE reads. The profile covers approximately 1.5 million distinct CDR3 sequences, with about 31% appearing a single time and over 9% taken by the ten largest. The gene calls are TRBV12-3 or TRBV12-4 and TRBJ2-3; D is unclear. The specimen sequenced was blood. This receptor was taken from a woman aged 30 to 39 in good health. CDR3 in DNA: TGTGCCAGCGAGTCCGGAGGCACAGATACGCAGTATTTT. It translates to CASESGGTDTQYF.